The clone carrying this TCR beta chain was counted only a few times. As yet, its antigen is unknown. CDR1 MNHEY and CDR2 SVGAGI come from the germline V gene. Losses at the gene ends were 0 bases for V and 6 bases for J; bases not matched to a gene: 8. The CDR3 runs to 16 residues. The data were taken from a study of cytomegalovirus exposure and HLA in healthy donors. Both 60 Vbeta primers and 13 Jbeta primers went into the PCR. Assay: immunoSEQ multiplex PCR; the TCRdb copy retains only in-frame clones and omits some. The data contain nearly 110,000 clones, less than 85% of them singletons. Broader study findings: Earlier analysis looked at TCR beta V segments, and most were productive about 87% or about 30% of the time. The study flagged approximately 180 TCR beta chains as cytomegalovirus-associated. In all likelihood, a cluster of highly shared sequence variants was a sequencing artifact. Later on, a genetic analysis was performed. It linked a missense variant in DCLRE1C with V- and J-gene trimming of TCR beta.

The sample comprised PBMCs. The sequence was collected from a man between 18 and 35 years old in good health and CMV-seronegative. V usage is TRBV6-5 and J usage is TRBJ2-3; the match to TRBD2 covers 8 bases. This CDR3 is CASSYSLPGGADTQYF. The CDR3 coding sequence is TGTGCCAGCAGTTACTCGCTCCCGGGGGGGGCCGATACGCAGTATTTT.